The following is a TCR beta chain sequence with its context. The CDR3 contains 17 residues. Per germline, CDR1 SGDLS and CDR2 YYNGEE. Between the trimmed V and J ends, which lost 4 bases and 0 bases, there was a span of 17 bases. The data originate from a study of blood T cell repertoires in COVID-19. Study context: In each case, the material was cDNA or gDNA derived from T cells, B-cell-depleted T cells, or PBMCs.

The study assigned cohorts using participant-reported clinical history. Authors' data handling: Nucleated cell number was recorded as an estimate derived from reference gene primer amplification. The repertoire was sequenced with immunoSEQ multiplex PCR; TCRdb's copy has only in-frame clones and lacks some. The DNA gave D and trimming, while V, J and clone size come from that table. The table lists under 450,000 clones, roughly 87% of them singletons. This receptor was obtained from a woman under 40 who had recovered from COVID-19. The chain carries TRBV9 and TRBJ1-3; a possible D gene is TRBD1 (6 bases). What was sequenced was PBMCs or T cells enriched from blood (not recorded which). CDR3 nucleotide sequence: TGTGCCAGCAGCCCTCTTCAAGGACAGTCCTCTGGAAACACCATATATTTT. Protein product: CASSPLQGQSSGNTIYF.